The sample holds a few counts of the clone carrying this TCR beta chain. The record originates from a study of graft-versus-host responses after intestinal transplantation. CDR3 length equals 12 residues. The germline CDR1 and CDR2 sequences are SGHDT and YYEEEE. The V gene lost 6 bases and the J gene lost 11 bases, with 15 bases spanning the gap. TCRdb keeps only in-frame clones here, not all; method: immunoSEQ multiplex PCR. Found here are about 16,000 clones, approximately 88% of them singletons; the top ten hold roughly 5.5%. This clonotype was obtained from a human patient who received an intestinal transplant, so some T cells may come from the graft donor. This sequence joins TRBV5-6 and TRBJ2-1; D possibly corresponds to TRBD1 (6 bases). The specimen comprised PBMCs, sampled roughly 110 days after intestinal transplant. The CDR3 DNA sequence: TGTGCCAGCACCGGTCCGGACAGTCAGCAGTTCTTC. Translation: CASTGPDSQQFF.